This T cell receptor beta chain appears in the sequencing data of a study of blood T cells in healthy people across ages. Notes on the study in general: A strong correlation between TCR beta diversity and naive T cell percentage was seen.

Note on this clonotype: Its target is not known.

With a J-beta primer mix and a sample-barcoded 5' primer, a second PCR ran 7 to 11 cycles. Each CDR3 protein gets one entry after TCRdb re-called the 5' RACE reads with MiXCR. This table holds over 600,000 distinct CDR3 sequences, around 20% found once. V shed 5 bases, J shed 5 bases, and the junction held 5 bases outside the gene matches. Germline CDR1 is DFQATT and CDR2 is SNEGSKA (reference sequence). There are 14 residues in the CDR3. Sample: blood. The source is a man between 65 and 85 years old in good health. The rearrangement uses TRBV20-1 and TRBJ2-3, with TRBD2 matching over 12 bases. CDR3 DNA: TGCAGTGCTCCACTAGCGGGAGGTCAAGATACGCAGTATTTT. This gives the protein CSAPLAGGQDTQYF.